What follows is one T cell receptor beta chain and its context. The antigen is unknown. The data derive from a study of cytomegalovirus exposure and HLA in healthy donors. Germline CDR1 is MDHEN and CDR2 is SYDVKM. Trimming cost V 8 bases and J 6 bases, with 17 bases left between them. The CDR3 contains 14 residues. Broader study findings: Several of the most significant clusters were apparently associated with common viral pathogens in a later analysis.

The primer mix had 60 Vbeta and 13 Jbeta primers. TCRdb's copy holds only in-frame clones and misses some; the assay was immunoSEQ multiplex PCR. The data hold roughly 120,000 clones, with 55% to 75% observed a single time. Input material: PBMCs. The chain combines TRBV28 with TRBJ1-5; D is ambiguous. The clonotype originates from a man under 40 in good health and CMV-seropositive. For the CDR3, the DNA is TGTGCCAGCCACCTTTCCCCCTGGAGTCAGCCCCAGCATTTT. Its translation is CASHLSPWSQPQHF.